The entry below describes one T cell receptor beta chain. In the original processing: The authors estimated nucleated cell counts from reference gene primer amplification. Libraries were prepared by immunoSEQ multiplex PCR; TCRdb keeps only in-frame clonotypes and omits some of them. V and J calls and clone size are copied from that table; D and trimming were computed from the DNA. The sample yields around 280,000 clones, approximately 86% seen once. The source of the sample is a study of blood T cell repertoires in COVID-19. Study information: Specimens from acute and convalescent COVID-19 originated in the United States, Italy and Spain. T cells, B-cell-depleted T cells, or PBMCs supplied cDNA or gDNA.

From germline, CDR1 is SGHTA and CDR2 FQGNSA. This CDR3 comprises 17 residues. The trim removed 1 base at V and 0 bases at J, leaving 8 bases unmatched. This TCR derives from a woman between 25 and 40 years old who had recovered from COVID-19. V and J are TRBV7-2 and TRBJ2-7; 8 nucleotides agree with TRBD1. The sequencing input was peripheral blood. The DNA of the CDR3 is TGTGCCAGCAGCTTAGGCTGGACAGGGACTCTCTCCTACGAGCAGTACTTC. Protein product: CASSLGWTGTLSYEQYF.